This record looks at one T cell receptor (beta chain) sequence and its context. The data were taken from a study of blood T cell repertoires in COVID-19. Whole-study context: COVID-19 samples collected from the United States, Italy and Spain covered acute and convalescent phases. PBMCs, B-cell-depleted T cells, or T cells were the source of the cDNA or gDNA that made up the material.

In the original workflow: From reference gene primer amplification, estimates of nucleated cell counts were derived. Some clones are missing from TCRdb's copy, which holds only in-frame ones; the method was immunoSEQ multiplex PCR. V, J and clone size derive from that table, while D and trimming were established from the DNA sequence. The table has tens of thousands of clones, over 70% seen once. CDR1 and CDR2 from the germline V gene are MDHEN and SYDVKM. Between the trimmed V and J ends, which lost 6 bases and 7 bases, there was a span of 16 bases. This CDR3 has 15 residues. The receptor's source is a middle-aged man with active COVID-19. The gene calls are TRBV28 and TRBJ1-6, with TRBD1 as a possible D gene (5 bases). Source material: peripheral blood. The CDR3 DNA follows: TGTGCCAGCAGGACCCCGGGGGGTGGGAATTCACCCCTCCACTTT. Protein: CASRTPGGGNSPLHF.